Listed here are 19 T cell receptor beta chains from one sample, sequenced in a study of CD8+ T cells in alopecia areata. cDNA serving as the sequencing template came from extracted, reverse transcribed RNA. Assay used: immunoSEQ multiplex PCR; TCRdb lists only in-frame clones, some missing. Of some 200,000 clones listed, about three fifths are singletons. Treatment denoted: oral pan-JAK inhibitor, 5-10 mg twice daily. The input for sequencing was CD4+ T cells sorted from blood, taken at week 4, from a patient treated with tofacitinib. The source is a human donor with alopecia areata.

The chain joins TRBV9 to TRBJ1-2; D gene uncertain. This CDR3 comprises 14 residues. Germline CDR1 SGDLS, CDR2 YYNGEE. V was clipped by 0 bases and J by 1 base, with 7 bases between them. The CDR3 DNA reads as TGTGCCAGCAGCGTAGATCAGTATAACTATGGCTACACCTTC. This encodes CASSVDQYNYGYTF.

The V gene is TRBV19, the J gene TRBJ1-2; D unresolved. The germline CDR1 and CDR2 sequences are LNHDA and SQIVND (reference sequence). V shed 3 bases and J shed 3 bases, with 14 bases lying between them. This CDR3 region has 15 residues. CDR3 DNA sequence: TGTGCCAGTAGTATCACCGCCACTACCGACTATGGCTACACCTTC. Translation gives CASSITATTDYGYTF.

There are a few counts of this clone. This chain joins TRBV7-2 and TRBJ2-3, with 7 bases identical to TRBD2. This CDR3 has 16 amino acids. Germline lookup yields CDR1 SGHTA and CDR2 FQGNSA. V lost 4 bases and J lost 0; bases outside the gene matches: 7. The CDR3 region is CASSSQRGLSTDTQYF. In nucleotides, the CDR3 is TGTGCCAGCAGCTCCCAGCGGGGCCTAAGCACAGATACGCAGTATTTT.

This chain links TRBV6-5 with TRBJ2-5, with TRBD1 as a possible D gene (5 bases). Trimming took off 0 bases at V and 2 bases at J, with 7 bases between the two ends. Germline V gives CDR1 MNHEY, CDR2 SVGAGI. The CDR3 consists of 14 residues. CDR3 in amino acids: CASSYSRQQETQYF. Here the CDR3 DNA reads TGTGCCAGCAGTTACTCCCGACAGCAAGAGACCCAGTACTTC.

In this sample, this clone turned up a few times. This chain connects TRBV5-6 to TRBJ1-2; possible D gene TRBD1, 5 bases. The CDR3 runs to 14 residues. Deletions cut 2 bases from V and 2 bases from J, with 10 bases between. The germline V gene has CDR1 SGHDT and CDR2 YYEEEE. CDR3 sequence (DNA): TGTGCCAGCAGCTTCCCCGGGACGAACTATGGCTACACCTTC. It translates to CASSFPGTNYGYTF.

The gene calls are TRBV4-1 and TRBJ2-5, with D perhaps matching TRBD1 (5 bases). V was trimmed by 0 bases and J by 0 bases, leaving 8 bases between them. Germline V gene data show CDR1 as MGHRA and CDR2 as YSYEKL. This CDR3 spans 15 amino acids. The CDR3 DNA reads TGCGCCAGCAGCCAAGATCCAGGGTACCAAGAGACCCAGTACTTC. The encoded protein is CASSQDPGYQETQYF.

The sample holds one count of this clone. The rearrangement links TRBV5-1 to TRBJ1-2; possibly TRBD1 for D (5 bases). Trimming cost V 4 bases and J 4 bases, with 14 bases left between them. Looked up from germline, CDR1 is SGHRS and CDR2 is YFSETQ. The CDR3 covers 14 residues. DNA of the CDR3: TGCGCCAGCAGCACTACTATGGGGCGCTATGGCTACACCTTC. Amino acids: CASSTTMGRYGYTF.

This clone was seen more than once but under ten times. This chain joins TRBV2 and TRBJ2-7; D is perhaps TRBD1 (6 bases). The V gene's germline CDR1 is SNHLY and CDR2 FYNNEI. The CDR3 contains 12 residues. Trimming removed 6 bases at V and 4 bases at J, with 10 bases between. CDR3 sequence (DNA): TGTGCCAGCAGGCAAAGGGGGTACGAGCAGTACTTC. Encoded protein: CASRQRGYEQYF.

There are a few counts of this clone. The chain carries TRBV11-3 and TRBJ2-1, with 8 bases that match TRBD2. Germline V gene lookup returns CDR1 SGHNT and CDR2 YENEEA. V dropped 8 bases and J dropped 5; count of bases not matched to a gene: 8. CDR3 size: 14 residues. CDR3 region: CASQGGLGNNEQFF. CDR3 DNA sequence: TGTGCCAGCCAAGGGGGACTAGGGAACAATGAGCAGTTCTTC.

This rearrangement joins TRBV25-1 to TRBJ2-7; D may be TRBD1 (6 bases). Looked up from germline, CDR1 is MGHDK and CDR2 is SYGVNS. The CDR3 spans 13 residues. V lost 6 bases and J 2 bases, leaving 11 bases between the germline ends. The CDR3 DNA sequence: TGTGCCAGCAGAAGGACAGAGGCCTACGAGCAGTACTTC. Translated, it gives CASRRTEAYEQYF.

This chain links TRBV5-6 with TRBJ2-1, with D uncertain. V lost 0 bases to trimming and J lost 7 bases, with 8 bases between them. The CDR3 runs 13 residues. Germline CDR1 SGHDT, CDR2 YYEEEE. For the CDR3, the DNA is TGTGCCAGCAGCTTGGACAGAGTGAATGAGCAGTTCTTC. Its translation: CASSLDRVNEQFF.

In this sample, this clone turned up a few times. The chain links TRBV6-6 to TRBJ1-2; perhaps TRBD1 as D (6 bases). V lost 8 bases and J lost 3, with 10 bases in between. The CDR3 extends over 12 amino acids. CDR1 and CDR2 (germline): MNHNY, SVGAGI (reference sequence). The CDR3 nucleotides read TGTGCCAGCGAACAGGGTGACTATGGCTACACCTTC. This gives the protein CASEQGDYGYTF.

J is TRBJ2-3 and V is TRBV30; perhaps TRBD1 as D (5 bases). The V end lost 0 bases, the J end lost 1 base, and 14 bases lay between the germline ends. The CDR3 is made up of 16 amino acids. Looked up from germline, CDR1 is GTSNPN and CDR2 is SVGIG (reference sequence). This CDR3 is CAWSVGRAFGTDTQYF. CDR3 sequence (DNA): TGTGCCTGGAGTGTAGGCAGGGCCTTCGGCACAGATACGCAGTATTTT.

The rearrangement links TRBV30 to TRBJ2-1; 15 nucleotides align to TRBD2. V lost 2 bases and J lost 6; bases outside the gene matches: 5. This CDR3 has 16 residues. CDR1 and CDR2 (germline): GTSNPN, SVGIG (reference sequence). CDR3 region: CAWSIGTSGGFNEQFF. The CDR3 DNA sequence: TGTGCCTGGAGTATCGGGACTAGCGGGGGGTTCAATGAGCAGTTCTTC. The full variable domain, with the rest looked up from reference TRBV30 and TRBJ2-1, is SQTIHQWPATLVQPVGSPLSLECTVEGTSNPNLYWYRQAAGRGLQLLFYSVGIGQISSEVPQNLSASRPQDRQFILSSKKLLLSDSGFYLCAWSIGTSGGFNEQFFGPGTRLTVL.

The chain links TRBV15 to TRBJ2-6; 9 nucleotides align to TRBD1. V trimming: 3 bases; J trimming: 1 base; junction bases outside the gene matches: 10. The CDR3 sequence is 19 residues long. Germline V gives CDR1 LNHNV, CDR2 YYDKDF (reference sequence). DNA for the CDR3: TGTGCCACCAGCAGCCCCCTTTTGGGACAGGGATCTGGGGCCAACGTCCTGACTTTC. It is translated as CATSSPLLGQGSGANVLTF.

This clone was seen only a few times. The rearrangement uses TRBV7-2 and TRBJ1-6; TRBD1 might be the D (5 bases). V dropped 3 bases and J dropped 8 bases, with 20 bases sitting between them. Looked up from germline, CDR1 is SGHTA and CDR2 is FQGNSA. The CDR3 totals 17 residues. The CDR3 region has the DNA TGTGCCAGCAGCTTGGGCGGTCAGGGCCATAGGTATTCACCCCTCCACTTT. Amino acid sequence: CASSLGGQGHRYSPLHF.

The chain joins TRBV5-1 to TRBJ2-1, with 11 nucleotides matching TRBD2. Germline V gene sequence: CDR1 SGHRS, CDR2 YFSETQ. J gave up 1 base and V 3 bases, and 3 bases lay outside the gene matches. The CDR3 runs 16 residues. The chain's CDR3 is CASSWGTSGSYNEQFF. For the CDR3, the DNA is TGCGCCAGCAGCTGGGGGACTAGCGGATCCTACAATGAGCAGTTCTTC.

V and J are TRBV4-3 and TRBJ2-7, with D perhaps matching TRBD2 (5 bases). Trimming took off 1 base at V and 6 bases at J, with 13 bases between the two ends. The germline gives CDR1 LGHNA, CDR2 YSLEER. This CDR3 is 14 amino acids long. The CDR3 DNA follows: TGCGCCAGCAGCCAAGTTCGGTGGAGCGGCGAGCAGTACTTC. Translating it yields CASSQVRWSGEQYF.

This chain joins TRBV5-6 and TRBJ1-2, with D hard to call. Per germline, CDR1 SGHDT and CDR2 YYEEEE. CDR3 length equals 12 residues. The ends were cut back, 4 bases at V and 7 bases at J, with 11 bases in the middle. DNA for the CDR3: TGTGCCAGCAGCACGTGGACGGGTGGCTACACCTTC. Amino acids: CASSTWTGGYTF.